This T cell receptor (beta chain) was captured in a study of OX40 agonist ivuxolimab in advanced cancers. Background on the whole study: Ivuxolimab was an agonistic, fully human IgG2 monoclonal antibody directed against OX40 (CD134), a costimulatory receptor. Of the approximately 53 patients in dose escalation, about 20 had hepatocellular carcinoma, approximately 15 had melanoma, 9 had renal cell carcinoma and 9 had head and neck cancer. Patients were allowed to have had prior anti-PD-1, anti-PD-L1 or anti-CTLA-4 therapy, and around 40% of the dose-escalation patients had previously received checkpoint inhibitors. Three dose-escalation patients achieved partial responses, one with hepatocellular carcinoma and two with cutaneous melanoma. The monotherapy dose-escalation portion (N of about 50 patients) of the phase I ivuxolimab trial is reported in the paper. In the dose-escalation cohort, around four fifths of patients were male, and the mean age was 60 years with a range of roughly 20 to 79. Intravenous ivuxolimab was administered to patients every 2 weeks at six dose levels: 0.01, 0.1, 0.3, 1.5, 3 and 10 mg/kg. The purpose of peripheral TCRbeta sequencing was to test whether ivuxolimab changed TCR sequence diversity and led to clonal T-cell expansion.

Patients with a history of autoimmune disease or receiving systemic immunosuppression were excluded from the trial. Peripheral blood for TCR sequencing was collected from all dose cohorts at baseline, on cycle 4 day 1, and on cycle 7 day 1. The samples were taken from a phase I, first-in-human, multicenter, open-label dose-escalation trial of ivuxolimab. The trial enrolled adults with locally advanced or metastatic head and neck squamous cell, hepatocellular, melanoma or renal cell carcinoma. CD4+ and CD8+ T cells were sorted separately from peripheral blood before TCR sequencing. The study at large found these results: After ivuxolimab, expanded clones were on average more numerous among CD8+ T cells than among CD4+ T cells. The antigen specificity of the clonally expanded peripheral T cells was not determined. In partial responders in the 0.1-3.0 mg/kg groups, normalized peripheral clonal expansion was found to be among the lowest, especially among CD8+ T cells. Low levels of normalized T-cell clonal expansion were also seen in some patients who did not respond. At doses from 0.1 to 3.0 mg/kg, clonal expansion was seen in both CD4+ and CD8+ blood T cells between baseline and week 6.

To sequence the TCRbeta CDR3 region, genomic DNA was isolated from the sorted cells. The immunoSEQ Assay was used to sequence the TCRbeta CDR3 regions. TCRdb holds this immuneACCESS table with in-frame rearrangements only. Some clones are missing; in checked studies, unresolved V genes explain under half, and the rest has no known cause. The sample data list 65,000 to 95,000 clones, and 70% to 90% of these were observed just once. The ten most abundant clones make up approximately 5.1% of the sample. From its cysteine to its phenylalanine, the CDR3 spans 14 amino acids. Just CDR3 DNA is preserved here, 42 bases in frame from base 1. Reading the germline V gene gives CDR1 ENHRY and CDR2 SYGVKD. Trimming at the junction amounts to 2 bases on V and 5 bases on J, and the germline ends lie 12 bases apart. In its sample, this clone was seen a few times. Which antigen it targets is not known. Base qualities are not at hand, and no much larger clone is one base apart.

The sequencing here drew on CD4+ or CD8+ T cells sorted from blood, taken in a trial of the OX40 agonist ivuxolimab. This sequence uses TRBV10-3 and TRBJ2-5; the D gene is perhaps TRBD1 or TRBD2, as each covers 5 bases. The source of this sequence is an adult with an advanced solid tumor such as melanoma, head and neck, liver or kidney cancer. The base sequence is TGTGCCATCAGTGAGGGGGACGAGGTGGAGACCCAGTACTTC. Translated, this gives CAISEGDEVETQYF.